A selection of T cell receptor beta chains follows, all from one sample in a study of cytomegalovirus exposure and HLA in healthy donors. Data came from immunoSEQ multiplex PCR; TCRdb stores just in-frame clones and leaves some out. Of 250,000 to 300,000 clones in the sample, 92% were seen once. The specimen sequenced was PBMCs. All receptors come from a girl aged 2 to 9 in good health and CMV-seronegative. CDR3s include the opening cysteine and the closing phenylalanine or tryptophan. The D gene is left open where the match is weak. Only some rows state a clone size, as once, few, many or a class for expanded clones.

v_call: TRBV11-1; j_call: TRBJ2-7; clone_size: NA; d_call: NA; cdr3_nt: TGTGCCAGCAGCTATCACCCAGGGGCGGACTACGAGCAGTACTTC; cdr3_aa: CASSYHPGADYEQYF
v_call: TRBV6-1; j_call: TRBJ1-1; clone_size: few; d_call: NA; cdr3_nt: TGTGCCAGCAGTGCGGAGGGGATAGACACTGAAGCTTTCTTT; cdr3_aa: CASSAEGIDTEAFF
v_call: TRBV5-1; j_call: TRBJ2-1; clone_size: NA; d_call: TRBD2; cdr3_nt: TGCGCCAGCAGCTTGATTCCTTGGTACCTCGCTAGCGGGGGCAATGAGCAGTTCTTC; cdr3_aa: CASSLIPWYLASGGNEQFF
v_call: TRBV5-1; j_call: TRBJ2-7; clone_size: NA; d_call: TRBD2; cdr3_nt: TGCGCCAGCAGCTTAAGAACCCTAGCGGGAGGGCCAGCCTACGAGCAGTACTTC; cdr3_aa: CASSLRTLAGGPAYEQYF
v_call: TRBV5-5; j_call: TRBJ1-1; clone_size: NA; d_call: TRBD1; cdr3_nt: TGTGCCAGCAGCCGACAGGGGGCGCCGACTGAAGCTTTCTTT; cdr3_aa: CASSRQGAPTEAFF
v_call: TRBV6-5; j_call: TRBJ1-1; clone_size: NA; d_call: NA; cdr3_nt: TGTGCCAGCAGTACCCAACAGGGAAACACTGAAGCTTTCTTT; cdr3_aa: CASSTQQGNTEAFF
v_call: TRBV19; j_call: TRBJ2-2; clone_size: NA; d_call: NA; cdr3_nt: TGTGCCAGTAACGCGGGGCCCGCCACCGGGGAGCTGTTTTTT; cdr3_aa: CASNAGPATGELFF
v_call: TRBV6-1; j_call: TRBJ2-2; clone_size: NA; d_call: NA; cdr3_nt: TGTGCCACTTCAGACAGGATTAACGGGGAGCTATTTTTT; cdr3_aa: CATSDRINGELFF
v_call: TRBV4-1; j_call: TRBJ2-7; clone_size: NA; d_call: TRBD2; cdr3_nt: TGCGCCAGCAGCCAAGCACCTAGCGGGAGCTCCTACGAGCAGTACTTC; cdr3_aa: CASSQAPSGSSYEQYF
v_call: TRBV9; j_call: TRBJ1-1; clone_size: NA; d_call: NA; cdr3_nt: TGTGCCAGCAGCGTAGAGCCGAACACTGAAGCTTTCTTT; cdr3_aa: CASSVEPNTEAFF
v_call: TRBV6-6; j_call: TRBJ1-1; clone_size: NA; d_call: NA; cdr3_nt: TGTGCCAGCAGTTACTATGGGGGGGAGAACACTGAAGCTTTCTTT; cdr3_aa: CASSYYGGENTEAFF
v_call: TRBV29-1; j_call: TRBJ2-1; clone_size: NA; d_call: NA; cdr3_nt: TGCAGCGCCCCCGAGGGCGGGATCTCCTACAATGAGCAGTTCTTC; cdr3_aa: CSAPEGGISYNEQFF
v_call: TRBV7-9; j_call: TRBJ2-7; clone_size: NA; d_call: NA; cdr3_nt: TGTGCCAGCAGCCGCGATGTCTACGAGCAGTACTTC; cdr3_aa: CASSRDVYEQYF
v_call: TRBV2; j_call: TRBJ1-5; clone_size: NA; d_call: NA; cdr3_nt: TGTGCCAGCGGGGGCCGTCAGCCCCAGCATTTT; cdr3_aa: CASGGRQPQHF
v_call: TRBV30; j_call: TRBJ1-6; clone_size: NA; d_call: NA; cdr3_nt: TGTGCCTGGAGTGGACAGATAAATTCACCCCTCCACTTT; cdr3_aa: CAWSGQINSPLHF
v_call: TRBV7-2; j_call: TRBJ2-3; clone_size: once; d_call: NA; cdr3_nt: TGTGCCAGCAGCTTATCCCAGCGGGGCACAGATACGCAGTATTTT; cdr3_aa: CASSLSQRGTDTQYF
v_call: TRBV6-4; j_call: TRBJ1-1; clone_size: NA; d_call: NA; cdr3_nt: TGTGCCAGCACCCCAGGGGTTTCAGCTGAAGCTTTCTTT; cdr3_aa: CASTPGVSAEAFF
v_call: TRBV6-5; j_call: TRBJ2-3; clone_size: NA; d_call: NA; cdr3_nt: TGTGCCAGCAGTTTGGGTCTTAGGAGGACAGATACGCAGTATTTT; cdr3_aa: CASSLGLRRTDTQYF
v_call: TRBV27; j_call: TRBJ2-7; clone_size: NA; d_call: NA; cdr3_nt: TGTGCCAGCAGTAGCCTAGCCCAATCCTACGAGCAGTACTTC; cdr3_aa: CASSSLAQSYEQYF
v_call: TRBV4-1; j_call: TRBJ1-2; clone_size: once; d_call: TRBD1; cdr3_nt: TGCGCCAGCAGCCAGGCATCTCTGGGACAGTTCTATGGCTACACCTTC; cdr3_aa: CASSQASLGQFYGYTF
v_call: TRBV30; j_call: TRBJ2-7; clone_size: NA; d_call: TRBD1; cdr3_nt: TGTGCCTGGAGGACAGGGGTAAGCGGCGAGCAGTACTTC; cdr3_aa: CAWRTGVSGEQYF
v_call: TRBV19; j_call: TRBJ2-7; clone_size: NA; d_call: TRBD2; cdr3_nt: TGTGCCAGTAGTTCGCTAGCGGGAGGATCCTACGAGCAGTACTTC; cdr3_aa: CASSSLAGGSYEQYF
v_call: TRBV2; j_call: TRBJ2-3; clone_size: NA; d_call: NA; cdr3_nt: TGTGCCTGTTCGGCAGGGTACAGCACAGATACGCAGTATTTT; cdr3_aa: CACSAGYSTDTQYF
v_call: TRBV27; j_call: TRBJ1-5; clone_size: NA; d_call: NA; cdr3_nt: TGTGCCAGCAGTTCCCACCGGGGGGCTAGCAATCAGCCCCAGCATTTT; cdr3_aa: CASSSHRGASNQPQHF
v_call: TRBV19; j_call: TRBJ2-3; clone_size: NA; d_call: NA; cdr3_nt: TGTGCCGTGAATGGCAGGGTCACAGATACGCAGTATTTT; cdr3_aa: CAVNGRVTDTQYF
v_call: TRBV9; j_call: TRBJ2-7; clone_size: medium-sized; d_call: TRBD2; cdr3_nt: TGTGCCAGCAGCGATTCGGCTAGCGGGGGGTCTACCTACGAGCAGTACTTC; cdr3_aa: CASSDSASGGSTYEQYF
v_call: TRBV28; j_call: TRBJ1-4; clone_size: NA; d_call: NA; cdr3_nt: TGTGCCAGCAGTTTACCGGTGTCTAATGAAAAACTGTTTTTT; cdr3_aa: CASSLPVSNEKLFF
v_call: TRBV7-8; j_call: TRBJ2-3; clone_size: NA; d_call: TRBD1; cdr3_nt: TGTGCCAGCAGCTTTGACAGGGTGGAAGATACGCAGTATTTT; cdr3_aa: CASSFDRVEDTQYF
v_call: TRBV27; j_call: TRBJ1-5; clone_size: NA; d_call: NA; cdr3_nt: TGTGCCAGCAGCCGGGCGGGGTGGGCTCAGCCCCAGCATTTT; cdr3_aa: CASSRAGWAQPQHF
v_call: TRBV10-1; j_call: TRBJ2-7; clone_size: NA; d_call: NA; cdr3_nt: TGCGCCAGCAGTGAGTCGGGCCTAAGGATCGACGAGCAGTACTTC; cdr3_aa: CASSESGLRIDEQYF
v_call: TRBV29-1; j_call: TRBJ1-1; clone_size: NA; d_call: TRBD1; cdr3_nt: TGCAGCGTTGAAGGACAGGGGCCCACTGAAGCTTTCTTT; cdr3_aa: CSVEGQGPTEAFF
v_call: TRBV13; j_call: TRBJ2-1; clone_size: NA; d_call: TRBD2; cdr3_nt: TGTGCCAGCAGCTCGGGACTAGAGTCCTACAATGAGCAGTTCTTC; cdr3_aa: CASSSGLESYNEQFF
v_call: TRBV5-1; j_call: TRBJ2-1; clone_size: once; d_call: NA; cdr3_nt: TGCGCCAGCAGCCCGGACAGTGGCTCCTACAATGAGCAGTTCTTC; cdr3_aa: CASSPDSGSYNEQFF
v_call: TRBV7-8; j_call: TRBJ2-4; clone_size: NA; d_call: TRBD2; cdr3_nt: TGTGCCAGCAGCACCCGAAGCGGGGGGGCTTCTTGGAACATTCAGTACTTC; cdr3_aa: CASSTRSGGASWNIQYF
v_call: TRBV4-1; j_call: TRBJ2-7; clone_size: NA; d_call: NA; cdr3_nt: TGCGCCAGCAGCCAAGATGAAGGGATCTACTATCGCGGGGAGCAGTACTTC; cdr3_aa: CASSQDEGIYYRGEQYF
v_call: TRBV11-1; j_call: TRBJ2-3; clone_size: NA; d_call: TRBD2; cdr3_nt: TGTGCCAGCAGCTTACTAGCGGGGGCGGTCACAGATACGCAGTATTTT; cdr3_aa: CASSLLAGAVTDTQYF
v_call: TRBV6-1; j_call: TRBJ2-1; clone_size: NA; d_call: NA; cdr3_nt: TGTGCCAGCAGTGAACGACAGCTAAGCTCCTACAATGAGCAGTTCTTC; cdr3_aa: CASSERQLSSYNEQFF
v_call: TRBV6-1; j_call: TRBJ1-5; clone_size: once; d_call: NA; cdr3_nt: TGTGCCGCCGGGGTATTCTGGGAGAGCAATCAGCCCCAGCATTTT; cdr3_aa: CAAGVFWESNQPQHF
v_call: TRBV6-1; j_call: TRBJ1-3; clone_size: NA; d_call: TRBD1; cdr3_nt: TGTGCCAGCAGAACACAGGGGCTGGCTGGAAACACCATATATTTT; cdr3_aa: CASRTQGLAGNTIYF
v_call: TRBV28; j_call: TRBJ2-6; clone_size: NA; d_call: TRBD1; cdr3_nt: TGTGCCAGCAGTTTCGACAGGGGGAATTCGGGGGCCAACGTCCTGACTTTC; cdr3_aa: CASSFDRGNSGANVLTF
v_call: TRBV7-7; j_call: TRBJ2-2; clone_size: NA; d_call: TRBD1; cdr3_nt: TGTGCTAGCAGCCTTAATCCGGACAGGGGGAACACCGGGGAGCTGTTTTTT; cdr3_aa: CASSLNPDRGNTGELFF
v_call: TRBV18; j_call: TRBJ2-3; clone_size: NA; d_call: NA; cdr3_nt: TGTGCCAGCTCACCAAATATAGGTGTGCGGGGCGGTTCGGATACAGATACGCAGTATTTT; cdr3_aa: CASSPNIGVRGGSDTDTQYF
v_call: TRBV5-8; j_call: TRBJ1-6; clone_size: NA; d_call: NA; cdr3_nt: TGTGCCAGCAGCTTGGATGGGACTCTGGGATCACCCCTCCACTTT; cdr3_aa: CASSLDGTLGSPLHF
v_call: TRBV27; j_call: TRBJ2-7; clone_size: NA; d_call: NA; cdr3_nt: TGTGCCAGCAGGCTCCAGGGTGTAGGTCCCTACGAGCAGTACTTC; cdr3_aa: CASRLQGVGPYEQYF
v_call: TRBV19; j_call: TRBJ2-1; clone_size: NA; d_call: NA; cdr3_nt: TGTGCCAGTAGTATAGTGGGCACGGCACCTACTTACAATGAGCAGTTCTTC; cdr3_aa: CASSIVGTAPTYNEQFF
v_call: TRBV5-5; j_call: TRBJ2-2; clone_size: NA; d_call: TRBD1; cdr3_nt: TGTGCCAGCAGCGGGGCGCAGGGGGCGTTTATCGGGGAGCTGTTTTTT; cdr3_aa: CASSGAQGAFIGELFF
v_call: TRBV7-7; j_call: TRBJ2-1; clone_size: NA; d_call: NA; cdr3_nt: TGTGCTAGCAGCCCCCTCCCAAGGGGCTCCTACAATGAGCAGTTCTTC; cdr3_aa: CASSPLPRGSYNEQFF
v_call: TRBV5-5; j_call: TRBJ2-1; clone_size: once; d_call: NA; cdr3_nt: TGTGCCAGCAGCTTAGACAGGTACAATGAGCAGTTCTTC; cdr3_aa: CASSLDRYNEQFF
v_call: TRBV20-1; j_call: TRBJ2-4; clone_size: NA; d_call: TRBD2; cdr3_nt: TGCAGTGCACCGGTAGGGACTAGCGAGCACTTC; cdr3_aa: CSAPVGTSEHF
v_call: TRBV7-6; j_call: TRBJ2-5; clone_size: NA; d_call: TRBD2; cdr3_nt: TGTGCCAGCAGCTTATCTTCTAGCGGGAGTCTGGAGACCCAGTACTTC; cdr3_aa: CASSLSSSGSLETQYF
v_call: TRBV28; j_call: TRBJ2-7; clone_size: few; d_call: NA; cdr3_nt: TGTGCCAGTTTGACAGGTGGAACCTACGAGCAGTACTTC; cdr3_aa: CASLTGGTYEQYF
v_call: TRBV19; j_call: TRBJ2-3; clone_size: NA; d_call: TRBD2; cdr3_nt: TGTGCCAGTAGTATAGCCGCGCGGGGGGAAAGCACAGATACGCAGTATTTT; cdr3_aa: CASSIAARGESTDTQYF
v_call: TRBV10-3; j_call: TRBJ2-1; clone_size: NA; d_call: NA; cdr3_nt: TGTGCCAGCGGCAATAGACGGGGGAGCTCCTACAATGAGCAGTTCTTC; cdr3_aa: CASGNRRGSSYNEQFF
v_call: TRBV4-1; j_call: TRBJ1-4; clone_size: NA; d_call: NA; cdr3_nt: TGCGCCAGCAGCCAAACATCAAGATCGGGGGTGGGAGAAAAACTGTTTTTT; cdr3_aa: CASSQTSRSGVGEKLFF